Each of the 19 T cell receptor beta chains below was sequenced from the same sample in a study of T cell changes during pregnancy in multiple sclerosis. The data were produced by immunoSEQ multiplex PCR, yet TCRdb's version contains in-frame clones alone and is incomplete. Here the sample spans tens of thousands of clones, 90% to 95% being singletons. The sample here was peripheral blood, taken in the third trimester of pregnancy. The source of these receptors is a female donor in good health, enrolled as a control in a pregnancy study.

The CDR3 bases are TGTGCCAGCAGCCTCAGACTAGCGGGAGTCCACGAGCAGTACTTC. Translating gives CASSLRLAGVHEQYF. The V gene is TRBV11-3, the J gene TRBJ2-7; the match to TRBD2 covers 12 bases. Germline values: CDR1 SGHNT, CDR2 YENEEA. V gave up 5 bases and J gave up 5 bases; unmatched junction bases: 7. This CDR3 is 15 amino acids long.

The chain joins TRBV6-5 to TRBJ2-6; D is unclear. Trimming left V 4 bases short and J 1 base short, with 5 bases between. The CDR3 has 14 amino acids. Germline CDR1 and CDR2: MNHEY and SVGAGI. The CDR3 protein is CASSSRSGANVLTF. The CDR3 nucleotides read TGTGCCAGCAGTTCTCGTTCTGGGGCCAACGTCCTGACTTTC.

This clone appeared a single time. V and J are TRBV5-1 and TRBJ2-7, with D maybe TRBD1 (5 bases). Germline CDR1 and CDR2: SGHRS and YFSETQ. The CDR3 loop spans 15 amino acids. The V end was cut by 3 bases, the J end by 6 bases, with 19 bases between. The CDR3 sequence is CASSSRLDTFSEQYF. CDR3 DNA: TGCGCCAGCAGCTCCAGGTTGGACACCTTCTCCGAGCAGTACTTC.

This clone was counted only a few times. The chain uses TRBV27 and TRBJ2-7; possibly TRBD2 for D (5 bases). The CDR3 is 13 amino acids. The germline gives CDR1 MNHEY, CDR2 SMNVEV (reference sequence). V was trimmed by 7 bases and J by 6 bases, leaving 16 bases between them. The CDR3 loop reads CASTGSLGGEQYF. In DNA form, the CDR3 reads TGTGCCAGCACGGGGAGTCTCGGAGGCGAGCAGTACTTC.

The count of this clone is one. The V gene is TRBV19, the J gene TRBJ1-1; TRBD1 matches 10 bases. Per the germline V gene, CDR1 is LNHDA and CDR2 is SQIVND (reference sequence). V lost 3 bases and J lost 1; bases outside the gene matches: 5. This CDR3 is 16 amino acids long. The CDR3 region is CASSIGDRGGNTEAFF. In DNA form, the CDR3 reads TGTGCCAGTAGTATCGGGGACAGGGGAGGGAACACTGAAGCTTTCTTT.

The genes are TRBV12-5 and TRBJ2-1, with 7 bases that match TRBD2. V lost 4 bases to trimming and J lost 2 bases; unmatched junction nucleotides: 5. Per germline, CDR1 LGHNT and CDR2 FRNRAP. This CDR3 is built from 15 residues. The CDR3 sequence is CASGSSGRTYNEQFF. The CDR3 nucleotides are TGTGCTAGTGGTTCTAGCGGTCGGACCTACAATGAGCAGTTCTTC. Complete variable domain (other parts from reference TRBV12-5 and TRBJ2-1): DARVTQTPRHKVTEMGQEVTMRCQPILGHNTVFWYRQTMMQGLELLAYFRNRAPLDDSGMPKDRFSAEMPDATLATLKIQPSEPRDSAVYFCASGSSGRTYNEQFFGPGTRLTVL.

This chain connects TRBV6-1 to TRBJ1-1; 7 bases agree with TRBD1. The trim removed 6 bases at V and 1 base at J, leaving 5 bases unmatched. The CDR3 extends over 14 amino acids. Germline V CDR1 and CDR2: MNHNS, SASEGT. The CDR3 DNA reads TGTGCCAGCAGAGTGACAGGGCAGAACACTGAAGCTTTCTTT. It yields the protein CASRVTGQNTEAFF.

CDR3 in amino acids: CASRGTAATNEKLFF. The CDR3 DNA follows: TGCGCCAGCCGAGGGACAGCGGCAACTAATGAAAAACTGTTTTTT. V usage is TRBV5-1 and J usage is TRBJ1-4, with TRBD1 matching 7 bases. J was trimmed by 0 bases and V by 7 bases; bases with no gene match: 6. Germline V gene lookup returns CDR1 SGHRS and CDR2 YFSETQ. The CDR3 is made up of 15 amino acids.

The chain is built from TRBV7-8 and TRBJ1-2; D might be TRBD1 (5 bases). The CDR3 sequence is 14 residues long. Germline CDR1 and CDR2: SGHVS and FQNEAQ. V was trimmed by 2 bases and J by 2 bases, leaving 9 bases between them. CDR3 sequence (DNA): TGTGCCAGCAGCTTACGGGGGAGGAACTATGGCTACACCTTC. Translating gives CASSLRGRNYGYTF. Together with reference TRBV7-8 and TRBJ1-2, the CDR3 gives the full variable domain: GAGVSQSPRYKVAKRGQDVALRCDPISGHVSLFWYQQALGQGPEFLTYFQNEAQLDKSGLPSDRFFAERPEGSVSTLKIQRTQQEDSAVYLCASSLRGRNYGYTFGSGTRLTVV.

The chain links TRBV25-1 to TRBJ2-7, with 8 bases identical to TRBD1. Germline trimming cut 6 bases from V and 5 bases from J; bases unmatched to any gene: 9. Germline values: CDR1 MGHDK, CDR2 SYGVNS. CDR3 length equals 14 residues. As DNA, the CDR3 is TGTGCCAGCAGGGATAGGACGGACAGGGACGAGCAGTACTTC. This encodes CASRDRTDRDEQYF.

The V and J genes are TRBV10-3 and TRBJ1-2, with TRBD1 as a possible D gene (6 bases). CDR1 ENHRY and CDR2 SYGVKD come from the germline V gene. This CDR3 comprises 16 residues. Trimming cost V 3 bases and J 7 bases, with 21 bases left between them. CDR3 sequence (DNA): TGTGCCATCAGTGAATACGAGTCAGGGGCGTACGGTGGCTACACCTTC. It is translated as CAISEYESGAYGGYTF.

This clone was detected only once. The chain carries TRBV4-1 and TRBJ2-1, with a possible D match to TRBD2 (6 bases). CDR3 length: 15 residues. Deletions cut 4 bases from V and 6 bases from J, with 16 bases between. In germline, CDR1 is MGHRA, CDR2 YSYEKL. The chain's CDR3 is CASSLHSSGSNEQFF. CDR3 bases: TGCGCCAGCAGCCTACATAGCTCCGGGAGCAATGAGCAGTTCTTC.

V and J are TRBV9 and TRBJ2-7; TRBD1 is a possible D gene (5 bases). Germline assignment: CDR1 SGDLS and CDR2 YYNGEE. V dropped 3 bases and J dropped 1 base, with 11 bases sitting between them. This CDR3 is 14 amino acids long. CDR3 residues: CASSGTSRSYEQYF. The CDR3 nucleotides are TGTGCCAGCAGCGGGACAAGTCGTTCCTACGAGCAGTACTTC.

V and J are TRBV19 and TRBJ2-1, with TRBD2 matching 9 bases. The CDR3 length is 15 residues. Germline loops: CDR1 LNHDA, CDR2 SQIVND (reference sequence). Trimming took 1 base from V and 6 from J; bases not matched to a gene: 4. The CDR3 sequence is CASSIGASGANEQFF. As DNA, the CDR3 is TGTGCCAGTAGTATAGGCGCTAGCGGGGCCAATGAGCAGTTCTTC.

The gene calls are TRBV5-4 and TRBJ1-2, with a possible D match to TRBD1 (5 bases). CDR1 is SGHNT and CDR2 is YYREEE in the germline V gene (reference sequence). Trimming shortened V by 2 bases and J by 1 base, and 12 bases separated the two germline ends. CDR3 length equals 15 residues. The CDR3: CASSLPPQGNYGYTF. The CDR3 region has the DNA TGTGCCAGCAGCTTACCTCCCCAGGGTAACTATGGCTACACCTTC.

The rearrangement joins TRBV18 to TRBJ2-7, with 7 nucleotides matching TRBD2. Germline CDR1 and CDR2: KGHSH and LQKENI. The trim removed 6 bases at V and 1 base at J, leaving 6 bases unmatched. The length of the CDR3 is 14 residues. The CDR3 DNA reads as TGTGCCAGCTCCCCGGGACTATCTTCCTACGAGCAGTACTTC. This codes for CASSPGLSSYEQYF. Variable domain in full (rest from reference TRBV18 and TRBJ2-7): NAGVMQNPRHLVRRRGQEARLRCSPMKGHSHVYWYRQLPEEGLKFMVYLQKENIIDESGMPKERFSAEFPKEGPSILRIQQVVRGDSAAYFCASSPGLSSYEQYFGPGTRLTVT.

The chain is built from TRBV6-5 and TRBJ1-5; D perhaps matches TRBD1 (5 bases). V lost 8 bases to trimming and J lost 9 bases, with 14 bases between them. Germline V lookup: CDR1 MNHEY, CDR2 SVGAGI. The CDR3 length is 12 residues. The chain's CDR3 is CASWGEGGPQHF. The CDR3, as DNA: TGTGCCAGCTGGGGGGAGGGCGGGCCCCAGCATTTT.

CDR3 bases: TGCGCCAGCAGACAGGGGGCCTACGAGCAGTACTTC. This sequence encodes CASRQGAYEQYF. The rearrangement uses TRBV10-2 and TRBJ2-7, with TRBD1 identical over 8 bases. There are 12 residues in the CDR3. The V gene's germline CDR1 is WSHSY and CDR2 SAAADI. The V segment lost 6 bases and the J segment 2 bases; nucleotides outside the gene matches: 0.

The chain combines TRBV6-5 with TRBJ1-2; weak D call: TRBD1 (5 bases). Trimming took 0 bases from V and 2 from J, leaving 10 bases between them. Germline assignment: CDR1 MNHEY and CDR2 SVGAGI. The CDR3 extends over 15 amino acids. The CDR3 spells CASSYSPRGNYGYTF. For the CDR3, the DNA is TGTGCCAGCAGTTACTCGCCTCGGGGGAACTATGGCTACACCTTC.